The rows below give T cell receptor beta chains drawn from one sample of a study of blood T cell repertoires in COVID-19. The repertoire was sequenced with immunoSEQ multiplex PCR; TCRdb's copy has only in-frame clones and lacks some. The sample includes about 300,000 clones, around 90% seen only once; the top ten take around 1.1%. Sequenced material: PBMCs or T cells enriched from blood (not recorded which). These receptors were collected from a woman aged 25 to 39 who had recovered from COVID-19. The CDR3 runs from the conserved cysteine through the conserved F or W.

TRBV5-1	TRBJ2-3	CASSLPAGGKDTQYF
TRBV5-1	TRBJ2-1	CASSWGRSTDNEQFF
TRBV24-1	TRBJ2-7	CATSPGTNFLGQYF
TRBV7-2	TRBJ2-1	CASSLGTGGITSYNEQFF
TRBV11-1	TRBJ2-7	CASSPPGQSAYEQYF
TRBV30	TRBJ2-7	CAWLTRTSGTKQYF
TRBV9	TRBJ2-5	CASSAPMAATETQYF
TRBV5-6	TRBJ2-2	CASSLAGPGELFF
TRBV3-1/TRBV3-2	TRBJ2-1	CASSRGVSLLNEQFF
TRBV24-1	TRBJ2-5	CATSDPDRGRETQYF
TRBV7-9	TRBJ1-4	CASSTRDRDNEKLFF
TRBV5-4	TRBJ2-1	CASRPSSGPTYNEQFF
TRBV6-5	TRBJ1-5	CASSQTDSNQPQHF
TRBV24-1	TRBJ2-5	CATSDYAGETQYF
TRBV28	TRBJ2-7	CASSPPQGQGAYEQYF
TRBV6-5	TRBJ1-2	CASSYSGAWENYGYTF